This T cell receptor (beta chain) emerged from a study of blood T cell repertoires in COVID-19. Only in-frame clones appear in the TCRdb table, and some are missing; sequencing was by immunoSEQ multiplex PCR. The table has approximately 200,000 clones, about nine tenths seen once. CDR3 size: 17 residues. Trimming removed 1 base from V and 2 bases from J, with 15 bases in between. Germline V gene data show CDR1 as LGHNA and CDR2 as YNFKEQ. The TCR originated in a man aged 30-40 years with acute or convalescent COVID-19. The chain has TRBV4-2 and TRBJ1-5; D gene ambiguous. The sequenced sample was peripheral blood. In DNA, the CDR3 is TGTGCCAGCAGCCAAGGGGGAGGGCGGATTGGCAATCAGCCCCAGCATTTT. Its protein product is CASSQGGGRIGNQPQHF.